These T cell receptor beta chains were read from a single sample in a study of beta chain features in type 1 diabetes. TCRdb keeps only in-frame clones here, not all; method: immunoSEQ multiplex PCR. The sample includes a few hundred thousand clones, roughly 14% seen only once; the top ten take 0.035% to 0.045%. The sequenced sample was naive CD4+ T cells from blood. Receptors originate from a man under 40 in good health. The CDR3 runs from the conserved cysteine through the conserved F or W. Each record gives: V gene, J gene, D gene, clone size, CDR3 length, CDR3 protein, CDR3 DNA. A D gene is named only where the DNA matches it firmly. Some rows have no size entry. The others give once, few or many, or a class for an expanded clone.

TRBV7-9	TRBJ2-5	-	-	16	CASSIRDPLGSETQYF	TGTGCCAGCAGTATCCGGGACCCCCTGGGGTCAGAGACCCAGTACTTC
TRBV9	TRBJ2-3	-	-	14	CASSEGTGTDTQYF	TGTGCCAGCAGCGAGGGGACCGGCACAGATACGCAGTATTTT
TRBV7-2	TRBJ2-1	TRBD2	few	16	CASSLVLTSGTREQFF	TGTGCCAGCAGCTTAGTTCTGACTAGCGGGACGCGGGAGCAGTTCTTC
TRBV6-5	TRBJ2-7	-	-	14	CASSYSRSSYEQYF	TGTGCCAGCAGTTACTCGAGGAGCTCCTACGAGCAGTACTTC
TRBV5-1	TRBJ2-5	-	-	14	CASSLGQASETQYF	TGCGCCAGCAGCTTGGGACAGGCGTCGGAGACCCAGTACTTC
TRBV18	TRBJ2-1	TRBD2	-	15	CASSLNSGGNNEQFF	TGTGCCAGCTCACTGAATAGCGGGGGAAACAATGAGCAGTTCTTC
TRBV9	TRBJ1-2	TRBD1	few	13	CASSVGTGSGYTF	TGTGCCAGCAGCGTAGGGACAGGGTCCGGCTACACCTTC
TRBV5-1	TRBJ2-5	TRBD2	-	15	CASSLRAGLQETQYF	TGCGCCAGCAGCTTACGAGCGGGACTACAAGAGACCCAGTACTTC
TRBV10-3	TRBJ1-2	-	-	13	CAITYGVGFGYTF	TGTGCCATCACTTACGGGGTCGGGTTTGGCTACACCTTC
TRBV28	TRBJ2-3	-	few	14	CASSLPSGTDTQYF	TGTGCCAGCAGTCTCCCTAGCGGCACAGATACGCAGTATTTT
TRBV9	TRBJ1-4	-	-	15	CASSPLGASNEKLFF	TGTGCCAGCAGCCCCCTTGGGGCCTCTAATGAAAAACTGTTTTTT
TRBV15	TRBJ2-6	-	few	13	CATFLSGANVLTF	TGTGCCACCTTCCTCTCTGGGGCCAACGTCCTGACTTTC
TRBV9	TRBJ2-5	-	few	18	CASSVAKPTDGSEETQYF	TGTGCCAGCAGCGTCGCTAAACCGACAGACGGTTCAGAGGAGACCCAGTACTTC
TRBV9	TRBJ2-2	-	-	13	CASSVAVLGELFF	TGTGCCAGCAGCGTAGCCGTCCTTGGGGAGCTGTTTTTT
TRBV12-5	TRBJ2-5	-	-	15	CASGLVQGMRETQYF	TGTGCTAGTGGTTTGGTGCAGGGGATGAGGGAGACCCAGTACTTC
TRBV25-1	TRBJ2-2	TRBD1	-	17	CASSAPAGTGLFGELFF	TGTGCCAGCAGTGCCCCGGCCGGGACAGGGTTATTCGGGGAGCTGTTTTTT
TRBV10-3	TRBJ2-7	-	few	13	CANRVEIGYEQYF	TGTGCCAATAGGGTTGAAATAGGCTACGAGCAGTACTTC
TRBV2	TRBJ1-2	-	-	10	CASTVYGYTF	TGTGCCAGCACCGTCTATGGCTACACCTTC
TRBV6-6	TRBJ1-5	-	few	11	CASSSSQPQHF	TGTGCCAGCAGTTCCAGTCAGCCCCAGCATTTT
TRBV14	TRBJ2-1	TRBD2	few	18	CASSQDIRPSGRLNEQFF	TGTGCCAGCAGCCAAGATATTAGGCCTAGCGGGAGACTTAATGAGCAGTTCTTC
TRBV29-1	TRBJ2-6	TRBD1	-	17	CSVGGQGATSGANVLTF	TGCAGCGTTGGAGGACAGGGGGCCACCTCTGGGGCCAACGTCCTGACTTTC
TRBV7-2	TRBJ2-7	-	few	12	CASGGSSYEQYF	TGTGCCAGCGGAGGAAGCTCCTACGAGCAGTACTTC
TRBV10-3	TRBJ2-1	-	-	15	CAIRLSGTTYNEQFF	TGTGCCATCAGGCTGAGCGGGACAACCTACAATGAGCAGTTCTTC
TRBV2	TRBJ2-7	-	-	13	CASSEAGRKEQYF	TGTGCCAGCAGTGAAGCTGGTCGTAAAGAGCAGTACTTC
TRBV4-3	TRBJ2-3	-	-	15	CASSQDGPSTDTQYF	TGCGCCAGCAGCCAAGACGGACCTAGCACAGATACGCAGTATTTT
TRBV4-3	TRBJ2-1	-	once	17	CASSQDLGGSSYNEQFF	TGCGCCAGCAGCCAAGATCTCGGAGGCAGCTCCTACAATGAGCAGTTCTTC
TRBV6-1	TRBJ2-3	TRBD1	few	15	CASRITGTGTDTQYF	TGTGCCAGCAGGATCACCGGGACAGGGACAGATACGCAGTATTTT
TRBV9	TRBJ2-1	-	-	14	CASSVSTSYNEQFF	TGTGCCAGCAGCGTATCGACTTCCTACAATGAGCAGTTCTTC
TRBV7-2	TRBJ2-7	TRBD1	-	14	CASSPQTGVYEQYF	TGTGCCAGCAGCCCCCAGACAGGGGTCTACGAGCAGTACTTC
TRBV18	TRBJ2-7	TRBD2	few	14	CASSPGLESSEQYF	TGTGCCAGCTCACCGGGACTAGAGTCATCCGAGCAGTACTTC
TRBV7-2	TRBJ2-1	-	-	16	CASSRDRRGRLDEQFF	TGTGCCAGCAGCCGGGACAGGCGCGGGAGGCTTGATGAGCAGTTCTTC
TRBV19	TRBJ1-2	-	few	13	CASSIHSSYGYTF	TGTGCCAGTAGTATCCATTCTTCGTATGGCTACACCTTC
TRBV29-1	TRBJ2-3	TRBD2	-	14	CSAPGGGLPDTQYF	TGCAGCGCCCCCGGCGGGGGGTTACCAGATACGCAGTATTTT
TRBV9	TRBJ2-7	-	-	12	CASSSSSYEQYF	TGTGCCAGCAGCTCTAGCTCCTACGAGCAGTACTTC
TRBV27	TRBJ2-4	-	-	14	CASRVSEAKNIQYF	TGTGCCAGCAGGGTCTCGGAAGCCAAAAACATTCAGTACTTC
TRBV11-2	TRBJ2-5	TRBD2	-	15	CASTPSGRAGETQYF	TGTGCCAGCACCCCTAGCGGGAGGGCCGGAGAGACCCAGTACTTC
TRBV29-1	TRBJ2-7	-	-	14	CSVARAEMVNEQYF	TGCAGCGTTGCCAGGGCGGAGATGGTGAACGAGCAGTACTTC
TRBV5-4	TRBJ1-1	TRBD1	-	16	CASSLYQGAENTEAFF	TGTGCCAGCAGCTTGTATCAGGGGGCCGAGAACACTGAAGCTTTCTTT
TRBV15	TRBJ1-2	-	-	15	CATSRGAGVSYGYTF	TGTGCCACCAGCAGAGGGGCAGGGGTGAGCTATGGCTACACCTTC
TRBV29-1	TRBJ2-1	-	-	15	CSVRARLAGINEQFF	-
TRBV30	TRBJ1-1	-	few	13	CAWTRQENTEAFF	TGTGCCTGGACCCGACAGGAGAACACTGAAGCTTTCTTT
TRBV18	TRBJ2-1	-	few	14	CASSPSTVYNEQFF	TGTGCCAGCTCACCTTCGACAGTATACAATGAGCAGTTCTTC
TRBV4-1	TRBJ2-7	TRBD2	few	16	CASSQPSGGASYEQYF	TGCGCCAGCAGCCAACCTAGCGGGGGGGCGTCTTACGAGCAGTACTTC
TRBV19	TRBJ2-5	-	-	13	CASTNKYQETQYF	TGTGCCAGTACTAATAAGTACCAAGAGACCCAGTACTTC
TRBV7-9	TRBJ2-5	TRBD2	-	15	CASSLDRTRKETQYF	TGTGCCAGCAGCTTAGATAGGACTAGAAAAGAGACCCAGTACTTC
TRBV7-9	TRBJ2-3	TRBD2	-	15	CASSFPGTSPDTQYF	TGTGCCAGCAGCTTCCCCGGGACTAGCCCAGATACGCAGTATTTT
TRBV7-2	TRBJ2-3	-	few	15	CASSLAPVVEDTQYF	TGTGCCAGCAGCTTAGCGCCGGTGGTTGAAGATACGCAGTATTTT